The 26 T cell receptor beta chains presented below share a single source sample, sequenced in a study of Ad26.COV2.S vaccination and SARS-CoV-2 variants listed by TCRdb under 2021. Library preparation was by the immunoSEQ multiplex PCR assay. TCRdb mirrors the immuneACCESS table, restricted to in-frame sequences. Some clones are absent from its copies; in checked studies, under half trace to an unresolved V gene, and the reason for the others is unknown. The sample records 350,000 to 450,000 clones, about nine tenths of which are singletons. The leading ten clones occupy about 1.6% of the sample. What the treatment or condition label conveys for this sample: approximately 18 received Ad26.COV2.S at low or high dose, single or two shots; roughly 5 received placebo; per-sample allocation not given. For vaccine and placebo recipients, repertoires were sequenced using samples collected on day 63 after the first injection.

The sequences come from peripheral blood, collected in a trial of Ad26.COV2.S vaccine versus placebo. The receptor set was obtained from a person aged 18 to 65 who received the Ad26.COV2.S COVID-19 vaccine or a placebo.

This clone was seen only a few times. The chain combines TRBV6-5 with TRBJ2-7, with a possible D match to TRBD1 (6 bases). CDR3 size: 13 residues. The germline V and J ends were trimmed by 2 bases and 6 bases, with 11 bases remaining between them. Germline CDR1 MNHEY, CDR2 SVGAGI. CDR3 in DNA: TGTGCCAGCAGTTACGGCAGAGGGGGCGAGCAGTACTTC. Residues: CASSYGRGGEQYF.

A few counts support this clone. The rearrangement uses TRBV19 and TRBJ1-1; no clear D. Germline CDR1 LNHDA, CDR2 SQIVND (reference sequence). The CDR3 has 14 amino acids. The V end lost 8 bases, the J end lost 1 base, and 14 bases lay between the germline ends. The CDR3 nucleotides are TGTGCCAGTGGCTTAGGACTCAAGAACACTGAAGCTTTCTTT. Translated, it gives CASGLGLKNTEAFF.

In its sample, this clone was seen once. This chain uses TRBV7-2 with TRBJ1-4, with unresolved D. With 1 base removed from V and 0 bases from J, the gap between germline ends came to 3 bases. CDR1 SGHTA and CDR2 FQGNSA come from the germline V gene. The CDR3 consists of 14 residues. CDR3 sequence reads: CASSLDPTNEKLFF. The CDR3 DNA follows: TGTGCCAGCAGCTTAGACCCAACTAATGAAAAACTGTTTTTT.

V and J are TRBV7-2 and TRBJ1-2; D might be TRBD1 (6 bases). Trimming left V 5 bases short and J 2 bases short, with 15 bases between. The CDR3 runs 15 residues. Looked up from germline, CDR1 is SGHTA and CDR2 is FQGNSA. In nucleotides, the CDR3 is TGTGCCAGCAGCGATTCCGGGGGCAGCAACTATGGCTACACCTTC. This sequence encodes CASSDSGGSNYGYTF.

The rearrangement joins TRBV3-1 (or the pseudogene TRBV3-2) to TRBJ1-3; 7 bases line up with TRBD1. Losses at the gene ends were 4 bases for V and 1 base for J; bases not matched to a gene: 4. Germline values: CDR1 LGHDT, CDR2 YNNKEL (reference sequence). The CDR3 is 15 amino acids. The CDR3 is CASSRLTGSGNTIYF. The CDR3 nucleotides are TGTGCCAGCAGCCGACTGACAGGGTCTGGAAACACCATATATTTT.

The chain couples TRBV28 to TRBJ1-4; D possibly corresponds to TRBD1 (5 bases). This CDR3 has 13 residues. V lost 11 bases to trimming and J lost 0 bases, with 10 bases between them. The germline V gene has CDR1 MDHEN and CDR2 SYDVKM. CDR3 loop: CAAGGATNEKLFF. CDR3 in DNA: TGTGCCGCCGGGGGTGCAACTAATGAAAAACTGTTTTTT.

The chain carries TRBV19 and TRBJ2-5, with D possibly being TRBD1 (6 bases). From germline, CDR1 is LNHDA and CDR2 SQIVND (reference sequence). The CDR3 runs to 14 residues. V was cut by 3 bases and J by 3 bases, with 11 bases left in between. CDR3 bases: TGTGCCAGTAGTATTTACCCAGGGGAAGAGACCCAGTACTTC. Protein sequence: CASSIYPGEETQYF.

V gene TRBV27 combines with J gene TRBJ2-1; 8 bases are a match to TRBD2. This CDR3 contains 14 residues. Germline-derived CDR1 and CDR2 are MNHEY and SMNVEV (reference sequence). Trimming took 8 bases from V and 7 from J; bases not matched to a gene: 10. CDR3 sequence: CASERGGALNEQFF. CDR3 nucleotide sequence: TGTGCCAGCGAACGGGGGGGGGCACTAAATGAGCAGTTCTTC.

The chain uses TRBV12-5 and TRBJ1-2; no reliable D call. The V gene's germline CDR1 is LGHNT and CDR2 FRNRAP. Trimming stripped 2 bases from V and 6 bases from J, with 7 bases between. The CDR3 extends over 12 amino acids. The DNA for the CDR3 is TGTGCTAGTGGTTTGTACGGGGATGGCTACACCTTC. This codes for CASGLYGDGYTF.

The chain recombines TRBV5-5 with TRBJ2-2; 8 bases agree with TRBD1. The CDR3 contains 16 residues. J was trimmed by 4 bases and V by 5 bases; bases with no gene match: 10. Germline lookup yields CDR1 SGHKS and CDR2 YYEKEE (reference sequence). As DNA, the CDR3 is TGTGCCAGCAGTCGACCTGACAGGGGCGCCACCGGGGAGCTGTTTTTT. Its translation is CASSRPDRGATGELFF.

The chain employs TRBV15 and TRBJ2-1, with 11 bases matching TRBD2. The germline CDR1 and CDR2 sequences are LNHNV and YYDKDF (reference sequence). This CDR3 comprises 15 residues. J gave up 6 bases and V 5 bases, and 6 bases lay outside the gene matches. The CDR3 is CATSGLAGGSNEQFF. In DNA form, the CDR3 reads TGTGCCACCAGCGGCCTAGCGGGGGGAAGCAATGAGCAGTTCTTC.

This chain links TRBV12-5 with TRBJ2-1, with 11 bases fitting TRBD2. Per the germline V gene, CDR1 is LGHNT and CDR2 is FRNRAP. The trim removed 6 bases at V and 4 bases at J, leaving 17 bases unmatched. The CDR3 is 19 amino acids. CDR3 in DNA: TGTGCTAGTGGCCGCCTAACTAGCGGGGGCCCAGATTTTTACAATGAGCAGTTCTTC. It translates to CASGRLTSGGPDFYNEQFF.

The chain is built from TRBV29-1 and TRBJ1-4; D not certain. V was cut by 1 base and J by 5 bases, with 2 bases left in between. The CDR3 totals 11 residues. Germline values: CDR1 SQVTM, CDR2 ANQGSEA. The CDR3: CSVEGNEKLFF. The CDR3 bases are TGCAGCGTTGAAGGGAATGAAAAACTGTTTTTT.

V is TRBV5-1 and J is TRBJ2-5; 12 nucleotides line up with TRBD2. The trim removed 4 bases at V and 1 base at J, leaving 14 bases unmatched. Germline values: CDR1 SGHRS, CDR2 YFSETQ. CDR3 length: 19 residues. The CDR3 sequence is CASSALKSSGGAPQETQYF. Written as DNA, the CDR3 is TGCGCCAGCAGCGCATTAAAGTCTAGCGGGGGGGCCCCCCAAGAGACCCAGTACTTC. Variable domain in full (rest from reference TRBV5-1 and TRBJ2-5): KAGVTQTPRYLIKTRGQQVTLSCSPISGHRSVSWYQQTPGQGLQFLFEYFSETQRNKGNFPGRFSGRQFSNSRSEMNVSTLELGDSALYLCASSALKSSGGAPQETQYFGPGTRLLVL.

V gene TRBV5-4 combines with J gene TRBJ2-1, with D hard to call. V lost 4 bases and J 7 bases, leaving 9 bases between the germline ends. CDR1 SGHNT and CDR2 YYREEE come from the germline V gene (reference sequence). The CDR3 sequence is 12 residues long. CDR3 residues: CASSILGNEQFF. DNA for the CDR3: TGTGCCAGCAGCATACTTGGGAATGAGCAGTTCTTC.

This clone has just a few counts. The rearrangement joins TRBV19 to TRBJ1-5; D perhaps matches TRBD1 (6 bases). In germline, CDR1 is LNHDA, CDR2 SQIVND (reference sequence). The CDR3 length is 14 residues. Trimming took off 1 base at V and 6 bases at J, with 10 bases between the two ends. CDR3 amino acids: CASSIVRGGQPQHF. CDR3 DNA sequence: TGTGCCAGTAGTATAGTCAGGGGTGGTCAGCCCCAGCATTTT.

The chain recombines TRBV5-1 with TRBJ1-2; TRBD1 matches at 8 bases. The trim removed 3 bases at V and 3 bases at J, leaving 16 bases unmatched. The CDR3 extends over 18 amino acids. In germline, CDR1 is SGHRS, CDR2 YFSETQ. The CDR3 nucleotides are TGCGCCAGCAGCTCCGGGGGGGCTCACTCACAGGGGGACTATGGCTACACCTTC. This codes for CASSSGGAHSQGDYGYTF.

The V and J genes are TRBV28 and TRBJ1-2; a possible D gene is TRBD1 (5 bases). CDR1 MDHEN and CDR2 SYDVKM come from the germline V gene. The CDR3 has 14 residues. V dropped 6 bases and J dropped 3 bases, with 14 bases sitting between them. CDR3 protein: CASRPDLGDYGYTF. DNA for the CDR3: TGTGCCAGCAGGCCGGACTTAGGGGACTATGGCTACACCTTC.

The CDR3 here is CASSSTDTQYF. CDR3 sequence (DNA): TGCGCCAGCAGCTCCACAGATACGCAGTATTTT. The rearrangement links TRBV5-1 to TRBJ2-3, with D unclear. Per germline, CDR1 SGHRS and CDR2 YFSETQ. The V and J ends lost 3 bases and 2 bases respectively, with 1 base between them. There are 11 residues in the CDR3.

V gene TRBV5-1 combines with J gene TRBJ2-5, with unresolved D. Germline assignment: CDR1 SGHRS and CDR2 YFSETQ. V lost 4 bases and J 5 bases, leaving 12 bases between the germline ends. The CDR3 sequence is 13 residues long. CDR3 in DNA: TGCGCCAGCAGCCCGGGTCCTCGGGAGACCCAGTACTTC. It specifies CASSPGPRETQYF. Full variable domain (rest looked up from reference TRBV5-1 and TRBJ2-5): KAGVTQTPRYLIKTRGQQVTLSCSPISGHRSVSWYQQTPGQGLQFLFEYFSETQRNKGNFPGRFSGRQFSNSRSEMNVSTLELGDSALYLCASSPGPRETQYFGPGTRLLVL.

The genes are TRBV5-1 and TRBJ1-1; 11 positions match TRBD1. The CDR3 totals 16 residues. V shed 4 bases, J shed 2 bases, and the junction held 7 bases outside the gene matches. Germline CDR1 SGHRS, CDR2 YFSETQ. The CDR3 DNA reads TGCGCCAGCAGCATGGGACAGGGGGTTTTCAACACTGAAGCTTTCTTT. Residues: CASSMGQGVFNTEAFF.

The rearrangement joins TRBV3-1 (or the pseudogene TRBV3-2) to TRBJ2-7, with 10 bases lining up with TRBD2. The CDR3 has 14 residues. The V and J ends lost 1 base and 6 bases, in that order; junction bases with no gene match: 3. In germline, CDR1 is LGHDT, CDR2 YNNKEL (reference sequence). CDR3 nucleotides: TGTGCCAGCAGCCAAGCACTAGCGGGGAGCGAGCAGTACTTC. It yields the protein CASSQALAGSEQYF.

The chain is built from TRBV18 and TRBJ1-1, with D possibly being TRBD1 (6 bases). Trimming took off 3 bases at V and 1 base at J, with 18 bases between the two ends. Germline assignment: CDR1 KGHSH and CDR2 LQKENI. This CDR3 has 17 residues. CDR3 sequence: CASSPFVSQGTNTEAFF. In DNA form, the CDR3 reads TGTGCCAGCTCACCCTTTGTCTCTCAGGGGACGAACACTGAAGCTTTCTTT.

This clone was seen a few times. The gene calls are TRBV7-9 and TRBJ1-6; TRBD1 is a possible D gene (5 bases). The V and J ends lost 5 bases and 4 bases respectively, with 12 bases between them. Per the germline V gene, CDR1 is SEHNR and CDR2 is FQNEAQ (reference sequence). The CDR3 spans 15 residues. CDR3: CASSPGTVYNSPLHF. DNA of the CDR3: TGTGCCAGCAGCCCCGGGACGGTTTATAATTCACCCCTCCACTTT.

This clone is medium-sized. V gene TRBV27 combines with J gene TRBJ1-2; TRBD1 agrees at 8 bases. CDR1 and CDR2 from the germline V gene are MNHEY and SMNVEV (reference sequence). Trimming cost V 6 bases and J 4 bases; bases outside gene matches: 10. The CDR3 runs 15 residues. The CDR3 here is CASSSTGAPAYGYTF. DNA of the CDR3: TGTGCCAGCAGCTCGACAGGGGCACCGGCCTATGGCTACACCTTC.

The V call is TRBV4-3, the J call TRBJ2-2; D not certain. V lost 1 base to trimming and J lost 0 bases, with 12 bases between them. CDR3 length: 17 amino acids. Germline V gene lookup returns CDR1 LGHNA and CDR2 YSLEER. CDR3 in DNA: TGCGCCAGCAGCCAAGTCGGCGACACACCGAACACCGGGGAGCTGTTTTTT. Residues: CASSQVGDTPNTGELFF.